This paragraph covers one TCR beta chain sequence. This clone has just one count. The clone's antigen remains unknown. No per-base quality is available; no much larger clone lies one base away. Libraries were prepared through the immunoSEQ multiplex PCR assay. For the multiplex PCR, a mixture combining 60 forward primers for TCR Vbeta segments and 13 reverse primers for TCR Jbeta segments was used. The CDR3 region of rearranged TCR beta genes was amplified from genomic DNA by a multiplex PCR assay. The Illumina HiSeq System was used to sequence the amplified TCR beta libraries as 87-base-pair reads. The authors' pipeline ran thus. In a later analysis, tens of millions of unique TCR beta chains were counted across the 650 to 700 repertoires, and around 10 million of these chains were shared by at least two donors. Raw reads were error-corrected and collapsed into unique sequences by a nearest-neighbor algorithm in which closely related sequences were merged to remove PCR and sequencing errors. Alignment of CDR3 sequences to IMGT reference sequences was used to assign V, D and J gene segments. For a sequence to be retained, at least a six-nucleotide match to both a V gene segment and a J gene segment was required. A rearrangement was called productive if the CDR3 had no stop codons and remained in frame with V and J, and every other rearrangement was called non-productive. Following IMGT convention, CDR3 was defined as the stretch from the second conserved V-encoded cysteine up to the conserved J-encoded phenylalanine. In an earlier analysis of roughly 580 of the donors, sequences lacking an unambiguous match to a single V gene segment were excluded. In an earlier analysis of about 590 of the donors, a V segment was called functional when productive rearrangements were above 56.7%, and segregating when the standard deviation between donors exceeded 5%. A statistical classification framework was built for diagnosing cytomegalovirus status from the catalog of TCR beta chain sequences. V and J gene assignment, in a later analysis, came from comparing TCR nucleotide sequences with IMGT/GENE-DB human TR gene sequences. Using the TCRdist pipeline, a later analysis assigned CDR3 sequences along with most-parsimonious VDJ recombination scenarios. In a later analysis, each TCR beta chain was defined by its CDR3 amino acid sequence together with its V-gene family, and reads lacking a unique V-gene family were excluded. To address suspected cross-contamination and a sequencing artifact, a later analysis removed a few hundred highly shared, low-generation-probability nucleotide sequences. In a later analysis, a clonal expansion index was calculated for each public chain from normalized within-repertoire ranks of inferred template counts. In a later analysis, generation probabilities were computed using a VDJ recombination model fitted to out-of-frame rearrangements, and the results were checked against IGoR. Hypergeometric tests were used in a later analysis to score TCR-TCR, TCR-HLA and TCR-CMV co-occurrence, with a repertoire-size bias correction applied to the TCR pairs. To estimate false discovery rates, a later analysis permuted the HLA or CMV assignments 20 times. A later analysis grouped co-occurring TCRs with DBSCAN, adding TCRdist sequence similarity when clustering within HLA-allele-positive subsets. For co-occurrence clustering, repertoires with fewer than 30,000 or more than 120,000 public chains were excluded, along with four or five repertoires with anomalous nucleotide sharing. TCRdb retrieved this table from immuneACCESS and kept in-frame rearrangements only. Not all clones are present; in checked studies, unresolved V genes account for under half, and no reason is known for the remainder. V and J calls plus clone size are reproduced from that table; the DNA served to infer D and trimming. The sample data list under 200,000 clones, and almost 85% of these were observed just once. The ten largest clonotypes hold around 0.96% of the sample.

This sample is part of a study of cytomegalovirus exposure and HLA in healthy donors (dated by TCRdb to 2016 to 2017). Broadly, across the study: An earlier analysis of more than 550 of the donors reported 250 to 350 Gb of sequence data and 90 million to 120 million unique TCR beta sequences obtained from about 179 million T cells. All discovery cohort repertoires had been generated on a single sequencing platform. Donor age, sex, ethnicity and CMV serostatus were compiled alongside the repertoire data. In an earlier analysis of a few hundred of the donors, high-throughput TCR beta sequencing was used to judge whether each TCR beta V gene segment behaved as functional or pseudogenic. Among 300 to 450 genotyped donors of the cohort, an average of approximately 230,000 unique TCR beta nucleotide sequences were sequenced per donor, around 20% of them non-productive. Genome-wide SNP genotypes for about 65% of the roughly 670 donors were used in a later genetic analysis, which treated that subset as a discovery cohort. Class I and class II HLA loci were covered by the typing at four-digit resolution. In a later analysis, previously published TCR beta repertoires from about 640 donors were re-analyzed and high-resolution HLA genotyping was added so that TCR occurrence patterns could be studied. Rather than using new phenotypic data, the later analysis identified candidate immune exposures from TCR beta sequences and from how often those sequences occurred across donors. High-throughput TCR immunosequencing, statistical association of individual TCRs with disease status, and machine learning were combined to predict cytomegalovirus infection status. Of the roughly 420 genotyped donors, 80% to 90% were placed in the genetic ancestry cluster associated with self-reported Caucasian donors. Using immunosequencing, the study profiled T cell repertoires from around 670 subjects and related those repertoires to cytomegalovirus serostatus. Typing coverage differed by locus: A, B, C, DRB1 and DQB1 were typed in roughly 629-630 donors, DQA1 in 522, DPA1 in 600 to 610, and DPB1 in 400 to 490. The aim of the study was to test whether cataloging public T cell receptors could identify signatures of past pathogen exposure. Roughly five DR-DQ haplotypes were handled as single units for association and clustering, since linkage in the cohort was strong. Besides the first cohort of some 670 subjects, a separate validation cohort made up of over a hundred different subjects was used. An early release that covered about 600 HLA-typed donors contained around 330 gigabases of sequencing data and 65 million to 100 million unique TCR sequences. The research as a whole found: A few of the identified cytomegalovirus-associated TCR beta chains were confirmed in vitro to be specific for cytomegalovirus antigens. In an earlier analysis of approximately 590 of the donors, most TCR beta V segments appeared in productive rearrangements about 90% or about 30% of the time, broadly matching IMGT annotations. The presence/absence analyses assumed that sequencing depth was roughly uniform across donors, and that assumption may not be true. Because counts were too low, 15 or so rarely observed V segments, including chromosome 9 orphons, were excluded from the earlier analysis of about 500 of the donors. The cohort was sequenced for TCR beta chains only, and without alpha or paired-chain data the features that could be detected were limited. While some public TCRs were present in many individuals, most TCR sequences turned up only very rarely across donors. A later analysis found that TCR association rates varied across HLA loci, with DRB1 alleles showing the most associated TCRs and HLA-C alleles the fewest. A total of fewer than 200 TCR beta chains were listed by the study as associated with cytomegalovirus. Strong co-occurrence of HLA alleles, especially DR and DQ, made assigning TCR associations to individual alleles difficult. According to a later analysis, parvovirus B19, influenza, CMV and Epstein-Barr virus appeared linked to several top co-occurrence clusters. Because some donors lacked HLA typing at each locus, the association tests relied only on the typed subset. A further reported finding was that TCR beta sequences accurately predicted the HLA-A and HLA-B alleles for most subjects in the first cohort. A later genetic analysis reported fewer N-insertions in productive TCRs among donors in an Asian-associated ancestry cluster than the roughly 700-donor mean. Some IMGT-functional V segments, including TRBV6-2 and TRBV6-3, could not be distinguished by the 87-base-pair reads and were therefore excluded. A cluster of highly shared sequence variants was judged likely to be a technical artifact of the sequencing pipeline. A later analysis found that HLA-associated TCR beta chains were more clonally expanded and had lower generation probabilities than equally common non-associated chains. CMV serostatus was the only immune exposure information available for the cohort. In both the original and validation cohorts, the classifier was reported to diagnose cytomegalovirus status with high specificity and sensitivity. In a later analysis, most CMV-associated TCR beta chains were found to appear HLA-restricted, with HLA associations seemingly driven largely by CMV exposure. The authors suggested that the approach could potentially be extended to other disease states and immunological phenotypes. In a later analysis, some 18,000 TCR beta sequences were associated with specific HLA alleles at a false discovery rate of 0.05. A later genetic analysis associated a missense DCLRE1C variant with V-gene and J-gene trimming of TCR beta chains, and an independent cohort replicated the association. Linkage disequilibrium might explain the correlated functional status among segregating V segments, but an unknown experimental factor could not be ruled out.

Counted from cysteine to phenylalanine, this CDR3 has 16 amino acids. The retained sequence is limited to the CDR3, 48 bases, with the frame set at the first base. CDR1 and CDR2 are drawn from the germline V gene (reference sequence): SGHNT, YYREEE. V lost 7 bases and J lost 7 bases, and the count of bases not matched to a germline gene is 14. In total, 500 to 700 healthy bone marrow donors made up the cohort. At the time of sampling, all cohort members were nominally healthy, though unrecorded immune exposures were likely present. The donor tested CMV seronegative, placing the donor among the roughly 340 seronegative members of the cohort. Every donor gave a peripheral blood sample, and the peripheral blood mononuclear cells from that sample were used for TCR beta sequencing. Genomic DNA extraction from the blood cell samples was performed with the Qiagen DNeasy Blood Extraction Kit.

The sequence derives from a man between 25 and 39 years old in good health and CMV-seronegative. Sequences were obtained from PBMCs. The chain is made from TRBV5-4 and TRBJ2-2; the junction holds 9 bases that match TRBD1. The CDR3 here reads CASLDRDRVGNGELFF. The nucleotide sequence reads as follows: TGTGCCAGCCTTGACCGGGACAGGGTCGGGAACGGGGAGCTGTTTTTT.